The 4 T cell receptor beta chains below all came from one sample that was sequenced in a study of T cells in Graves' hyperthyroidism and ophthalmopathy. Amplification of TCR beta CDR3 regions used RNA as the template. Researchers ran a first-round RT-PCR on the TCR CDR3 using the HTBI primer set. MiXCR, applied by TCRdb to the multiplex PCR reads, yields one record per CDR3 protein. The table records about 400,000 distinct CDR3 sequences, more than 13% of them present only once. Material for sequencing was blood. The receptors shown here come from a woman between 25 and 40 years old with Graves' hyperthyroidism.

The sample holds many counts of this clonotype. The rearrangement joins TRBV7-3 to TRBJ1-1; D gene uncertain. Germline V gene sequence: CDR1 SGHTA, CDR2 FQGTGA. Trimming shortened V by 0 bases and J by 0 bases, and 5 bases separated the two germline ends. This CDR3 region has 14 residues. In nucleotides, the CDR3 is TGTGCCAGCAGCTTAACGGCGGTGAACACTGAAGCTTTCTTT. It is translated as CASSLTAVNTEAFF.

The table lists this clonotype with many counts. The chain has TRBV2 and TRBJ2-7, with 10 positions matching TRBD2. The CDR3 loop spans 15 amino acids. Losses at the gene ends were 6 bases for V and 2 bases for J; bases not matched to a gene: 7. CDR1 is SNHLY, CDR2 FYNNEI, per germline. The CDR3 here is CASSQGLAPTYEQYF. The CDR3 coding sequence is TGTGCCAGCAGCCAGGGACTAGCGCCGACCTACGAGCAGTACTTC.

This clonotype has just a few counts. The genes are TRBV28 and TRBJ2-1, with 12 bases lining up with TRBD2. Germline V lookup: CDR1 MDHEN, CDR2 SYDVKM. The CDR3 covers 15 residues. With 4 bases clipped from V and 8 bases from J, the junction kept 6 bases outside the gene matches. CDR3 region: CASSYGLAGTYEQFF. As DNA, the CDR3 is TGTGCCAGCAGTTATGGACTAGCGGGAACCTATGAGCAGTTCTTC.

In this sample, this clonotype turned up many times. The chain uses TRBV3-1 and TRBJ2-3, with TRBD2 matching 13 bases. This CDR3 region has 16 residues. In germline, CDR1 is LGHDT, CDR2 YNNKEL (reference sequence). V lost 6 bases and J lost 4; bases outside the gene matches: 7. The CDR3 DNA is TGTGCCAGCAGTCGGACTAGCGGGAGTCTCTCAGATACGCAGTATTTT. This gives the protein CASSRTSGSLSDTQYF.